This T cell receptor beta chain is drawn from a study of T cells in Graves' hyperthyroidism and ophthalmopathy. Regarding the study as a whole: Onset of ophthalmopathy came a median roughly 6.4 months after the model predicted it. Among thyroid clonotypes expanded above 0.001, most also appeared in blood.

Exclusion of a patient resulted from uncontrolled infection, other autoimmune disease, pregnancy or lactation. Thyroid ultrasound and orbital computed tomography, with clinical symptoms and serum thyroxine and TRAb, informed diagnoses. Points on this clonotype: The antigen remains unidentified.

Amplification targeted TCR beta CDR3 regions from RNA transcripts. Initially, a first-round RT-PCR of the TCR CDR3 employed the HTBI primer set. TCRdb used MiXCR to reprocess the multiplex PCR reads, holding one entry per CDR3 protein. Seen here are 700,000 or so distinct CDR3 sequences, more than 12% observed once, and the top ten hold around 13%. Trimming took 9 bases from V and 0 from J, leaving 12 bases between them. Per the germline V gene, CDR1 is LNHDA and CDR2 is SQIVND (reference sequence). The CDR3 covers 14 residues. The sequence derives from a woman aged 50 to 60 with Graves' ophthalmopathy. The rearrangement joins TRBV19 to TRBJ1-3; no firm D call. The sequenced sample was blood. The CDR3 region has the DNA TGTGCCAGCAGTTACAGCGTCTCTGGAAACACCATATATTTT. Protein product: CASSYSVSGNTIYF.